These 27 T cell receptor beta chains originate from one sample sequenced in a study of T cell responses to AZD1222 COVID-19 vaccine. Profiled with immunoSEQ multiplex PCR; TCRdb holds only in-frame clones, not every one. The data show roughly 190,000 clones, roughly 90% seen once. Sequencing was performed on peripheral blood, taken 28 days after the second AZD1222 dose. These receptor sequences come from an adult who received the AZD1222 COVID-19 vaccine.

The V gene is TRBV2, the J gene TRBJ1-1; D unclear. The CDR3 is 13 residues long. Germline loops: CDR1 SNHLY, CDR2 FYNNEI. V shed 8 bases and J shed 4 bases, with 14 bases lying between them. CDR3 DNA: TGTGCCAGCTGGACGGGAGGGAGCACTGAAGCTTTCTTT. This translates into CASWTGGSTEAFF.

This clone showed up just once. This sample includes further DNA sequences coding for the same CDR3. The chain links TRBV18 to TRBJ2-7; D unresolved. Trimming left V 1 base short and J 1 base short, with 5 bases between. Germline V gene data show CDR1 as KGHSH and CDR2 as LQKENI. The CDR3 sequence is 13 residues long. The CDR3 sequence: CASSPQGSYEQYF. The CDR3 DNA reads TGTGCCAGCTCACCACAGGGTTCCTACGAGCAGTACTTC.

This clone showed up just a few times. The rearrangement joins TRBV9 to TRBJ1-6; TRBD1 aligns across 12 bases. Germline trimming cut 3 bases from V and 15 bases from J; bases unmatched to any gene: 10. Germline V gene data show CDR1 as SGDLS and CDR2 as YYNGEE. The CDR3 consists of 15 residues. The CDR3 DNA is TGTGCCAGCAGCGCTTCCGGGACAGGGGGCTTAGGCCTCCACTTT. Amino acid sequence: CASSASGTGGLGLHF.

This clone was picked up a small number of times. The CDR3 DNA reads as TGTGCCAGCAGCCTCACTAGGGATGAGCAGTTCTTC. Its protein product is CASSLTRDEQFF. The genes are TRBV11-3 and TRBJ2-1, with D tentatively TRBD2 (5 bases). The ends were cut back, 5 bases at V and 8 bases at J, with 10 bases in the middle. Per germline, CDR1 SGHNT and CDR2 YENEEA. CDR3 length equals 12 residues.

This chain connects TRBV25-1 to TRBJ1-5; D is perhaps TRBD1 (5 bases). The CDR3 covers 14 residues. Trimming left V 4 bases short and J 6 bases short, with 13 bases between. Germline V gene lookup returns CDR1 MGHDK and CDR2 SYGVNS. CDR3 protein: CASSGGQGPQPQHF. In nucleotides, the CDR3 is TGTGCCAGCAGTGGGGGTCAGGGCCCTCAGCCCCAGCATTTT.

This sequence joins TRBV5-1 and TRBJ2-7; weak D call: TRBD2 (6 bases). The CDR3 is made up of 14 amino acids. The germline CDR1 and CDR2 sequences are SGHRS and YFSETQ. Between the trimmed V and J ends, which lost 3 bases and 1 base, there was a span of 11 bases. The CDR3 loop reads CASSSLEGSYEQYF. The CDR3 DNA reads TGCGCCAGCAGCTCCCTGGAGGGGTCCTACGAGCAGTACTTC.

The chain carries TRBV21-1 and TRBJ2-7; the listed D gene, TRBD1, was not tested against the DNA. TRBV21-1 is listed as a pseudogene. The CDR3 has 15 amino acids. CDR3 bases: TGTGCCAGCAGCCCAGACAGGGGGATCGAAAGTGAGCAGTACTTC. Amino acids: CASSPDRGIESEQYF.

The V call is TRBV13, the J call TRBJ1-6; TRBD1 matches at 9 bases. V shed 5 bases and J 6 bases; nucleotides not matched to a gene: 11. The germline gives CDR1 PRHDT, CDR2 FYEKMQ (reference sequence). CDR3 length: 17 residues. The CDR3 sequence is CASSRGGQGISNSPLHF. CDR3 DNA: TGTGCCAGCAGCAGAGGTGGACAGGGGATAAGTAATTCACCCCTCCACTTT. Filled out from reference TRBV13 and TRBJ1-6, the complete variable domain reads AAGVIQSPRHLIKEKRETATLKCYPIPRHDTVYWYQQGPGQDPQFLISFYEKMQSDKGSIPDRFSAQQFSDYHSELNMSSLELGDSALYFCASSRGGQGISNSPLHFGNGTRLTVT.

This clone occurred a few times. This chain connects TRBV4-1 to TRBJ1-3; D remains unclear. Germline assignment: CDR1 MGHRA and CDR2 YSYEKL. The CDR3 loop spans 14 amino acids. V shed 7 bases and J shed 0 bases, with 10 bases lying between them. CDR3 amino acids: CASTSLGSGNTIYF. DNA for the CDR3: TGCGCCAGCACCTCTTTGGGCTCTGGAAACACCATATATTTT.

The rearrangement links TRBV23-1 to TRBJ1-2, with 7 bases aligning to TRBD1. TRBV23-1 is an ORF; its function is uncertain. This CDR3 region has 15 residues. After removal of 9 bases from V and 3 bases from J, the junction contained 13 bases not matched to a gene. The CDR3 sequence is CARQSGQGGDYGYTF. For the CDR3, the DNA is TGCGCCAGACAGTCGGGGCAGGGGGGCGACTATGGCTACACCTTC.

This chain links TRBV18 with TRBJ1-6; TRBD1 aligns across 8 bases. The CDR3 consists of 19 residues. The germline gives CDR1 KGHSH, CDR2 LQKENI. Trimming at V came to 6 bases and at J to 2 bases, leaving 15 bases not matched to a gene. The CDR3 loop reads CASSPTGQVMGAYNSPLHF. In nucleotides, the CDR3 is TGTGCCAGCTCGCCTACGGGACAGGTTATGGGGGCCTATAATTCACCCCTCCACTTT.

This chain connects TRBV29-1 to TRBJ2-3; D possibly uses TRBD1 or TRBD2 (5 bases each). The germline gives CDR1 SQVTM, CDR2 ANQGSEA. V was shortened by 7 bases and J by 4 bases, with 18 bases between the two germline ends. The CDR3 has 14 residues. The CDR3 nucleotides are TGCAGCGCCTCGGGACCCGTCCGCCCAGATACGCAGTATTTT. Amino acids: CSASGPVRPDTQYF.

The count of this clone is one. The rearrangement links TRBV5-6 to TRBJ1-2; 9 bases match TRBD1. Germline V CDR1 and CDR2: SGHDT, YYEEEE. The CDR3 runs to 14 residues. The V segment lost 3 bases and the J segment 2 bases; nucleotides outside the gene matches: 2. CDR3 protein: CASSSDRGNYGYTF. In DNA form, the CDR3 reads TGTGCCAGCAGCTCGGACAGGGGCAACTATGGCTACACCTTC. The full variable domain, its missing parts supplied by reference TRBV5-6 and TRBJ1-2, is DAGVTQSPTHLIKTRGQQVTLRCSPKSGHDTVSWYQQALGQGPQFIFQYYEEEERQRGNFPDRFSGHQFPNYSSELNVNALLLGDSALYLCASSSDRGNYGYTFGSGTRLTVV.

The V gene is TRBV10-3, the J gene TRBJ2-2, with D unresolved. Germline V CDR1 and CDR2: ENHRY, SYGVKD. The CDR3 covers 17 residues. Trimming removed 4 bases at V and 3 bases at J, with 18 bases between. The CDR3 DNA reads as TGTGCCATCAGTGCCTCCTGGGGAACCACCGACACCGGGGAGCTGTTTTTT. Amino acid sequence: CAISASWGTTDTGELFF.

The sample holds one count of this clone. The genes are TRBV18 and TRBJ2-1; the D gene is possibly TRBD1 (6 bases). V shed 3 bases and J shed 9 bases, with 12 bases lying between them. The CDR3 runs 13 residues. In germline, CDR1 is KGHSH, CDR2 LQKENI. CDR3 sequence reads: CASSPRQVREQFF. The CDR3, as DNA: TGTGCCAGCTCACCCAGACAGGTCCGTGAGCAGTTCTTC.

The chain combines TRBV7-9 with TRBJ1-5; possible D gene TRBD1, 5 bases. Trimming took 5 bases from V and 4 from J, leaving 12 bases between them. Germline-derived CDR1 and CDR2 are SEHNR and FQNEAQ (reference sequence). This CDR3 has 14 amino acids. CDR3 sequence (DNA): TGTGCCAGCAGCGGAGACAGTCTAAATCAGCCCCAGCATTTT. It codes for CASSGDSLNQPQHF.

In DNA, the CDR3 is TGTGCCAGCAGTCCCCTGGGGACAGCTGAAGCTTTCTTT. Its translation: CASSPLGTAEAFF. The chain couples TRBV27 to TRBJ1-1; 7 nucleotides line up with TRBD1. Germline V CDR1 and CDR2: MNHEY, SMNVEV (reference sequence). The ends lost 5 bases at V and 6 bases at J; junction bases unmatched: 6. The CDR3 runs to 13 residues.

The chain has TRBV6-5 and TRBJ1-5; TRBD1 might be the D (6 bases). The CDR3 is 15 amino acids. V lost 5 bases and J 6 bases, leaving 17 bases between the germline ends. CDR1 and CDR2 from the germline V gene are MNHEY and SVGAGI. The CDR3 DNA sequence: TGTGCCAGCAGTCAACTTGGCGGGGGCAGTCAGCCCCAGCATTTT. This codes for CASSQLGGGSQPQHF.

The V call is TRBV4-2, the J call TRBJ1-1, with no clear D. This CDR3 contains 14 residues. The V end lost 5 bases, the J end lost 0 bases, and 10 bases lay between the germline ends. Germline V lookup: CDR1 LGHNA, CDR2 YNFKEQ. CDR3 protein: CASSSRTVNTEAFF. The CDR3, as DNA: TGTGCCAGCAGCTCCAGGACGGTGAACACTGAAGCTTTCTTT.

The chain joins TRBV5-1 to TRBJ2-4; possibly TRBD2 for D (6 bases). The CDR3 extends over 14 amino acids. The V and J ends lost 1 base and 4 bases respectively, with 9 bases between them. Germline V gene data show CDR1 as SGHRS and CDR2 as YFSETQ. For the CDR3, the DNA is TGCGCCAGCAGCTTGCTTGGGGGGAAAAACATTCAGTACTTC. This translates into CASSLLGGKNIQYF.

The chain recombines TRBV19 with TRBJ1-6; 7 nucleotides align to TRBD1. Germline CDR1 and CDR2: LNHDA and SQIVND (reference sequence). The CDR3 is 15 amino acids. The V and J ends lost 0 bases and 10 bases, in that order; junction bases with no gene match: 6. This CDR3 reads CASSIDRQGLSPLHF. CDR3 nucleotide sequence: TGTGCCAGTAGTATAGACCGACAGGGTCTATCACCCCTCCACTTT.

The chain has TRBV29-1 and TRBJ2-3, with 10 positions matching TRBD2. V lost 6 bases and J lost 5; bases outside the gene matches: 11. Germline CDR1 reads SQVTM; CDR2 reads ANQGSEA. CDR3 size: 15 residues. CDR3 region: CSVFSPSGRGDTQYF. CDR3 nucleotide sequence: TGCAGCGTCTTTTCCCCTAGCGGGAGAGGAGATACGCAGTATTTT.

The J gene is TRBJ1-4, the V gene TRBV10-3, with D tentatively TRBD1 (6 bases). V lost 2 bases and J lost 8, with 15 bases in between. Germline-derived CDR1 and CDR2 are ENHRY and SYGVKD. CDR3 size: 15 residues. The CDR3 DNA sequence: TGTGCCATCAGTGAGGGGGGGGCTGGTGGAGAAAAACTGTTTTTT. Protein: CAISEGGAGGEKLFF.

The chain recombines TRBV11-2 with TRBJ2-7; no reliable D call. V shed 2 bases and J shed 4 bases, with 12 bases lying between them. Germline CDR1 reads SGHAT; CDR2 reads FQNNGV. The CDR3 consists of 14 residues. CDR3 protein: CASSLHPEGYEQYF. The CDR3, as DNA: TGTGCCAGCAGCTTACATCCAGAAGGGTACGAGCAGTACTTC.

This chain links TRBV5-1 with TRBJ1-1; 7 bases align to TRBD1. With 4 bases clipped from V and 6 bases from J, the junction kept 18 bases outside the gene matches. The CDR3 extends over 17 amino acids. The V gene's germline CDR1 is SGHRS and CDR2 YFSETQ. Written as DNA, the CDR3 is TGCGCCAGCAGCCGAGCTCGCAGGGGGTTGACTGCGTCTGAAGCTTTCTTT. Translating it yields CASSRARRGLTASEAFF.

This clone was detected once. The rearrangement joins TRBV4-2 to TRBJ1-4; a weak D match, TRBD1 (6 bases). Germline values: CDR1 LGHNA, CDR2 YNFKEQ. The CDR3 sequence is 15 residues long. V was trimmed by 1 base and J by 5 bases, leaving 11 bases between them. CDR3 amino acids: CASSQVGGGNEKLFF. In DNA, the CDR3 is TGTGCCAGCAGCCAAGTCGGAGGGGGAAATGAAAAACTGTTTTTT.

This sequence joins TRBV5-1 and TRBJ2-5; 11 bases are a match to TRBD2. V was clipped by 3 bases and J by 2 bases; unmatched bases: 6. The germline V gene encodes CDR1 SGHRS and CDR2 YFSETQ. This CDR3 is built from 16 residues. The CDR3 protein is CASSWPLAGGQETQYF. The DNA for the CDR3 is TGCGCCAGCAGCTGGCCCTTAGCGGGGGGGCAAGAGACCCAGTACTTC.